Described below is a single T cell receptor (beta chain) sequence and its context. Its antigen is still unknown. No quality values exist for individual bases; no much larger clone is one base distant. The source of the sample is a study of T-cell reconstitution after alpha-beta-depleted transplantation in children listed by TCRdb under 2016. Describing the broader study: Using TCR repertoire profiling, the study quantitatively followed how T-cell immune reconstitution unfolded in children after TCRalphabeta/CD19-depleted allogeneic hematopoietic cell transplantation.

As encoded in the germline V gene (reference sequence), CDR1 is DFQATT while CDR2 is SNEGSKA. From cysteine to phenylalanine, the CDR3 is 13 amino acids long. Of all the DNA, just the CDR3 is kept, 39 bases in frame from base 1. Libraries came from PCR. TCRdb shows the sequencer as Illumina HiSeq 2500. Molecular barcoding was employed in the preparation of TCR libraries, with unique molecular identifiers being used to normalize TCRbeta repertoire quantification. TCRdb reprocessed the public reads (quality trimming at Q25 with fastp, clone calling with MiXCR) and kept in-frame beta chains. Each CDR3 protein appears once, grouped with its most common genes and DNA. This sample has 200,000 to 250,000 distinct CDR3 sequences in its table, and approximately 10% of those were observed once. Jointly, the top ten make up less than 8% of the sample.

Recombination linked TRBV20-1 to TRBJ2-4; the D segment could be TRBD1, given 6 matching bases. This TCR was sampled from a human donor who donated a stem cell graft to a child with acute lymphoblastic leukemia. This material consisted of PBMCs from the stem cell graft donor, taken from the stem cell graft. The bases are TGCAGCGGACAGACCCTAGCCAAAAACATTCAGTACTTC. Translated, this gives CSGQTLAKNIQYF.